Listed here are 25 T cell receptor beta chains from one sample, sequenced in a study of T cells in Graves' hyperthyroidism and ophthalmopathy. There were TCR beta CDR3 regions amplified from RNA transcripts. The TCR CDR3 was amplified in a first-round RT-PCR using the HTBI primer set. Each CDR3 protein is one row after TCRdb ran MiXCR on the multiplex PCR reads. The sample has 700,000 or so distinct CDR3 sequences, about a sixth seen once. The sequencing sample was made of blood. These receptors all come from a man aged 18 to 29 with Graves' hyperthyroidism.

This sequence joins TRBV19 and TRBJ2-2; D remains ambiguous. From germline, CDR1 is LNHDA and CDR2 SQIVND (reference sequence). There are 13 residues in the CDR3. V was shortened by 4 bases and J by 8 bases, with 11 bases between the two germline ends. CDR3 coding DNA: TGTGCCAGTAGTAGAAGGGCCCTTGGGGAGCTGTTTTTT. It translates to CASSRRALGELFF.

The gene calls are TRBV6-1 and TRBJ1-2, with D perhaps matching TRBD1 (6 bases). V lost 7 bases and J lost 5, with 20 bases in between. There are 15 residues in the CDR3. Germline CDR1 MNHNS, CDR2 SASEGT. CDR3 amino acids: CASTPGGGMGYGYTF. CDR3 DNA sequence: TGTGCCAGCACCCCGGGGGGGGGCATGGGGTATGGCTACACCTTC.

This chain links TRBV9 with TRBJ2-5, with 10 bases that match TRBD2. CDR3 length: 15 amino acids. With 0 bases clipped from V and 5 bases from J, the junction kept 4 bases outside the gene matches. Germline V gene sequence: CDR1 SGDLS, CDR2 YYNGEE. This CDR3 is CASSVASGRRETQYF. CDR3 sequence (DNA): TGTGCCAGCAGCGTAGCTAGCGGGAGACGGGAGACCCAGTACTTC.

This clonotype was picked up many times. DNA for the CDR3: TGCAGTGCTAGAGCCGAGAGATTAGCGGAGCAGTTCTTC. It specifies CSARAERLAEQFF. The rearrangement uses TRBV20-1 and TRBJ2-1; D possibly corresponds to TRBD2 (5 bases). The V end was cut by 1 base, the J end by 10 bases, with 14 bases between. The CDR3 consists of 13 residues. Germline CDR1 DFQATT, CDR2 SNEGSKA (reference sequence).

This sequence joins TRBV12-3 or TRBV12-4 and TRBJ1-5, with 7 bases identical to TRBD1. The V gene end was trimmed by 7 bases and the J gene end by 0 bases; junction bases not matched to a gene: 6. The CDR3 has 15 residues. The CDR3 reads CASKKDRRSNQPQHF. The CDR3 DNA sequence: TGTGCCAGCAAAAAGGACAGGCGTAGCAATCAGCCCCAGCATTTT.

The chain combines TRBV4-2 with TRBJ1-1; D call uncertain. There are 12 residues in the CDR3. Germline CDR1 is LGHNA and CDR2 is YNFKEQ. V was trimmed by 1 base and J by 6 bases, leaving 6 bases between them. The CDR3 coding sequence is TGTGCCAGCAGCCAAGTCCGGTCTGAAGCTTTCTTT. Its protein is CASSQVRSEAFF.

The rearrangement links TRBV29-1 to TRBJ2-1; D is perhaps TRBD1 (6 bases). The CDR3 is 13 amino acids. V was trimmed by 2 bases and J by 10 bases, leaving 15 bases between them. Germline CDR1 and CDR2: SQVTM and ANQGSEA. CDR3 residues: CSVERGSSREQFF. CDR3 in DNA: TGCAGCGTTGAAAGGGGGAGTTCGCGGGAGCAGTTCTTC.

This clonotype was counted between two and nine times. Here the CDR3 DNA reads TGTGCCAGCAGCTTAGCTGGACAGGGGGCCTACTACGAGCAGTACTTC. Encoded protein: CASSLAGQGAYYEQYF. V and J are TRBV7-2 and TRBJ2-7; 11 bases line up with TRBD1. The CDR3 covers 16 residues. Germline lookup yields CDR1 SGHTA and CDR2 FQGNSA. Unmatched junction bases numbered 4, after V lost 0 bases and J lost 3 bases.

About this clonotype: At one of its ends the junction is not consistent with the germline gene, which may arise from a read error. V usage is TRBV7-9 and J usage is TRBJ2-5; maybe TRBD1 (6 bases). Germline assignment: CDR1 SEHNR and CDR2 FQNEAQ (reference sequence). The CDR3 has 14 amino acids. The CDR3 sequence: CASSTTGLGETQHF. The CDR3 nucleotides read TGTGCCAGCAGCACCACAGGGCTGGGGGAGACCCAGCACTTC.

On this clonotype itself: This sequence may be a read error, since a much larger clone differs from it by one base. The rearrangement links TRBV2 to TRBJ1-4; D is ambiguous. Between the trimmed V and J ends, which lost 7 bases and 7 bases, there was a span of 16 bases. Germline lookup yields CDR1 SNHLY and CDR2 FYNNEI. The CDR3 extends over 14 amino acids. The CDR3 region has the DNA TGTGCCAGCAACCTTGCTAGTGGCAGTGAAAAACTGTTTTTT. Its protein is CASNLASGSEKLFF.

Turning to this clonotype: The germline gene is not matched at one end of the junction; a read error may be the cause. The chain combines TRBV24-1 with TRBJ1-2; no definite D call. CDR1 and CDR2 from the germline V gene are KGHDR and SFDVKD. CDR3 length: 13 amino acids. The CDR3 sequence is CAASAGISYGYTF. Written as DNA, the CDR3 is TGTGCCGCCAGTGCCGGTATAAGCTATGGCTACACCTTC.

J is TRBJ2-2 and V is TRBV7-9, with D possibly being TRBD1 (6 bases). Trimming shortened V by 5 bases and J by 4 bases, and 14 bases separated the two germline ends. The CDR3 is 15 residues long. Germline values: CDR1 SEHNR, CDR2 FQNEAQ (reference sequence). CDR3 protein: CASSLRDTGTGELFF. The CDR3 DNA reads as TGTGCCAGCAGCCTCCGGGACACCGGCACCGGGGAGCTGTTTTTT. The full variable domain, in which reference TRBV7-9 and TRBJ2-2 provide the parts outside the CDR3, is DTGVSQNPRHKITKRGQNVTFRCDPISEHNRLYWYRQTLGQGPEFLTYFQNEAQLEKSRLLSDRFSAERPKGSFSTLEIQRTEQGDSAMYLCASSLRDTGTGELFFGEGSRLTVL.

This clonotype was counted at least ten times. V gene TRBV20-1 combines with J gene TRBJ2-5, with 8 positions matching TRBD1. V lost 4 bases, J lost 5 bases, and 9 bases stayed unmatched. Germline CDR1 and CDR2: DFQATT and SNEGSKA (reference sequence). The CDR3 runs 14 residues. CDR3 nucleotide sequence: TGCAGTGCTAATAGACAGGGGATAGGGGAGACCCAGTACTTC. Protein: CSANRQGIGETQYF.

In nucleotides, the CDR3 is TGTGCCATCAGTGAGGACAGGCCTAGCACAGATACGCAGTATTTT. This sequence encodes CAISEDRPSTDTQYF. The V call is TRBV10-3, the J call TRBJ2-3, with TRBD1 as a possible D gene (6 bases). Per germline, CDR1 ENHRY and CDR2 SYGVKD. This CDR3 is 15 amino acids long. Deletions cut 2 bases from V and 0 bases from J, with 9 bases between.

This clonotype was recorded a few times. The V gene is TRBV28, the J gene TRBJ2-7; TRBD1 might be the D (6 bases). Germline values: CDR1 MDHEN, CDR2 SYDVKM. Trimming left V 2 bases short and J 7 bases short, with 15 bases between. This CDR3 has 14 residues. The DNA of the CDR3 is TGTGCCAGCAGTTTAGGTCAGGGGCCTGTTGAGCAGTACTTC. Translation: CASSLGQGPVEQYF.

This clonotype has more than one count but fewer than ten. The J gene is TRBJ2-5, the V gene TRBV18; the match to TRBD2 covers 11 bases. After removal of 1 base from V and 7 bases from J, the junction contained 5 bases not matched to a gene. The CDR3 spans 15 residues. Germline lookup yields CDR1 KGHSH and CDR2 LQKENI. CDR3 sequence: CASSPLTSGKVTQYF. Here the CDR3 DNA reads TGTGCCAGCTCACCACTGACTAGCGGGAAGGTGACCCAGTACTTC.

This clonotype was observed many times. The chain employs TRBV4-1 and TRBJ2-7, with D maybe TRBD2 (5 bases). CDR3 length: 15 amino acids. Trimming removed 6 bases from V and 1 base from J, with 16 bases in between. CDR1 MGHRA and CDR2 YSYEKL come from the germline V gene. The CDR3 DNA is TGCGCCAGCAGACCTAGCTCCCTGGGGTCCTACGAGCAGTACTTC. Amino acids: CASRPSSLGSYEQYF.

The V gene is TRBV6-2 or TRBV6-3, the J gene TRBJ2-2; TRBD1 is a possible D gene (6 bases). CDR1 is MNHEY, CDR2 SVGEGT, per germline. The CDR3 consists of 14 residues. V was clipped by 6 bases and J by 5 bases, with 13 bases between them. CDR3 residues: CASRRPTGTGELFF. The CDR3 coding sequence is TGTGCCAGCAGGAGGCCTACAGGGACCGGGGAGCTGTTTTTT.

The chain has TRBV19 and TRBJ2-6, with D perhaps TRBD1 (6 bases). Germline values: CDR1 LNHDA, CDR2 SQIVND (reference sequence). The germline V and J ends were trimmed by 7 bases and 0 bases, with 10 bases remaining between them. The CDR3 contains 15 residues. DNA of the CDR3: TGTGCCAGTAATAAACAGGGCTCTGGGGCCAACGTCCTGACTTTC. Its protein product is CASNKQGSGANVLTF.

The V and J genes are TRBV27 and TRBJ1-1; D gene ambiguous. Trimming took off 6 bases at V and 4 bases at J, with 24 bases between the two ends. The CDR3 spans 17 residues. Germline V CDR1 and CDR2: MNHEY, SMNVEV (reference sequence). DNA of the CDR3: TGTGCCAGCAGGTTCTCTGGGGTCGTCGAATTGGGCACTGAAGCTTTCTTT. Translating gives CASRFSGVVELGTEAFF.

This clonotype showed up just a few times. This chain's CDR3 is CASSSQGQGGMNTEAFF. The CDR3 nucleotides are TGTGCCAGCAGCTCGCAAGGACAGGGGGGGATGAACACTGAAGCTTTCTTT. This chain uses TRBV7-9 with TRBJ1-1; 10 bases are a match to TRBD1. J lost 0 bases, V lost 4 bases, and 8 bases had no gene match. The CDR3 covers 17 residues. Germline CDR1 reads SEHNR; CDR2 reads FQNEAQ (reference sequence). Full variable domain (remainder filled in from reference TRBV7-9 and TRBJ1-1): DTGVSQNPRHKITKRGQNVTFRCDPISEHNRLYWYRQTLGQGPEFLTYFQNEAQLEKSRLLSDRFSAERPKGSFSTLEIQRTEQGDSAMYLCASSSQGQGGMNTEAFFGQGTRLTVV.

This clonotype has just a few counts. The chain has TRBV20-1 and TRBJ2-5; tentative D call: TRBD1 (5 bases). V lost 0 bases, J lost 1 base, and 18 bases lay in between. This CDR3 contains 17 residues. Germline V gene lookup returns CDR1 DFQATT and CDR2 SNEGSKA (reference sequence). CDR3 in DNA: TGCAGTGCTAGAGAGGGGCCACTCGCGGAGTCCCAAGAGACCCAGTACTTC. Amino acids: CSAREGPLAESQETQYF.

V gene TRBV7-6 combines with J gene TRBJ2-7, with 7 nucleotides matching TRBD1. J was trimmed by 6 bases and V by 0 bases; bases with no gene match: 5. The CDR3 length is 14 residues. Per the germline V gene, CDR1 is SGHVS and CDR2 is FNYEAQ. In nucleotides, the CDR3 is TGTGCCAGCAGCTTAGCGACAGGGAGCGGCGAGCAGTACTTC. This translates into CASSLATGSGEQYF. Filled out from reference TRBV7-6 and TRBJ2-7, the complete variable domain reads GAGVSQSPRYKVTKRGQDVALRCDPISGHVSLYWYRQALGQGPEFLTYFNYEAQQDKSGLPNDRFSAERPEGSISTLTIQRTEQRDSAMYRCASSLATGSGEQYFGPGTRLTVT.

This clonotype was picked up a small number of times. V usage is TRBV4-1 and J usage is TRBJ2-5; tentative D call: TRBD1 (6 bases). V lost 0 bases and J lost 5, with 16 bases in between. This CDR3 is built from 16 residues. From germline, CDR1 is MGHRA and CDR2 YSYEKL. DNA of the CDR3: TGCGCCAGCAGCCAAGAACTCCCCACAGGGTCGGAGACCCAGTACTTC. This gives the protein CASSQELPTGSETQYF.

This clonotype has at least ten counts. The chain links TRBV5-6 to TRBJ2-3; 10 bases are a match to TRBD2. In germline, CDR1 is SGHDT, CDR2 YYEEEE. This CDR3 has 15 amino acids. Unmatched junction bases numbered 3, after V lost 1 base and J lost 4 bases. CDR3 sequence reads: CASSLLLAGADTQYF. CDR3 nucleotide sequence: TGTGCCAGCAGCTTGTTGCTAGCGGGAGCAGATACGCAGTATTTT. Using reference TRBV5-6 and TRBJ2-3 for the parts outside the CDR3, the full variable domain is DAGVTQSPTHLIKTRGQQVTLRCSPKSGHDTVSWYQQALGQGPQFIFQYYEEEERQRGNFPDRFSGHQFPNYSSELNVNALLLGDSALYLCASSLLLAGADTQYFGPGTRLTVL.